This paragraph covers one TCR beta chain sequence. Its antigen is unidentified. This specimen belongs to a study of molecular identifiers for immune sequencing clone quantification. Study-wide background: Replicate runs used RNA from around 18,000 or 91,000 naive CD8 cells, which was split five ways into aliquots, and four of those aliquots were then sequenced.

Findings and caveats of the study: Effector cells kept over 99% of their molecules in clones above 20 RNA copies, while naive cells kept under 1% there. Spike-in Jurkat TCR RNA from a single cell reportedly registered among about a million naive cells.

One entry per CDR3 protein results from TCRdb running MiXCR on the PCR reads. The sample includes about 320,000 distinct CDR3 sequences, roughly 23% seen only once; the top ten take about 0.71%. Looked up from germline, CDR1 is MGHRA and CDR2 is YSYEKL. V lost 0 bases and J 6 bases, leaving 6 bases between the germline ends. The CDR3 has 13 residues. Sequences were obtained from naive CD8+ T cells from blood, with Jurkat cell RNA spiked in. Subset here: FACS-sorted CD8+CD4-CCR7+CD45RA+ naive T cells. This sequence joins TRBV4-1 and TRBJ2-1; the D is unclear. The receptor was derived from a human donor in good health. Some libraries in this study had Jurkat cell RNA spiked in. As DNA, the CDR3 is TGCGCCAGCAGCCAAGACCCCCTCAATGAGCAGTTCTTC. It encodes CASSQDPLNEQFF.